One and the same sample provided the 21 T cell receptor beta chains below, sequenced in a study of cytomegalovirus exposure and HLA in healthy donors. PCR involved 60 Vbeta and 13 Jbeta primers. Sequencing used immunoSEQ multiplex PCR; TCRdb keeps in-frame clones, though not all of them. The sample has some 220,000 clones; roughly 78% are singletons. Sample: PBMCs. Source of these receptors: a boy aged 5-17 years in good health and CMV-seronegative.

V usage is TRBV18 and J usage is TRBJ1-2, with 7 positions matching TRBD1. The CDR3 is made up of 16 amino acids. Germline V gene sequence: CDR1 KGHSH, CDR2 LQKENI. Unmatched junction bases numbered 8, after V lost 2 bases and J lost 2 bases. The CDR3 loop is CASSPKVLRGNYGYTF. Here the CDR3 DNA reads TGTGCCAGCTCACCAAAAGTGCTCAGGGGGAACTATGGCTACACCTTC.

V usage is TRBV2 and J usage is TRBJ2-5; TRBD2 matches at 14 bases. This CDR3 contains 15 residues. Unmatched junction bases numbered 2, after V lost 4 bases and J lost 4 bases. Germline CDR1 SNHLY, CDR2 FYNNEI. CDR3 residues: CASSVGTSGGETQYF. The CDR3, as DNA: TGTGCCAGCAGTGTTGGGACTAGCGGGGGAGAGACCCAGTACTTC.

The chain recombines TRBV21-1 with TRBJ1-2; TRBD1, the table's D call, lacks a check against the DNA. TRBV21-1 is a pseudogene. This CDR3 has 12 amino acids. CDR3 DNA: TGTGCCAGCAGCGGGGGCGGCTATGGCTACACCTTC. It codes for CASSGGGYGYTF.

This clone appeared a single time. The genes are TRBV2 and TRBJ2-4, with D possibly matching TRBD2 (5 bases). This CDR3 region has 13 residues. The V gene lost 6 bases and the J gene lost 15 bases, with 21 bases spanning the gap. Per the germline V gene, CDR1 is SNHLY and CDR2 is FYNNEI. The CDR3 coding sequence is TGTGCCAGCAGGGAGCCCGGAGGTTTATTCTGGTACTTC. Protein: CASREPGGLFWYF. Using reference TRBV2 and TRBJ2-4 for the parts outside the CDR3, the full variable domain is EPEVTQTPSHQVTQMGQEVILRCVPISNHLYFYWYRQILGQKVEFLVSFYNNEISEKSEIFDDQFSVERPDGSNFTLKIRSTKLEDSAMYFCASREPGGLFWYFGAGTRLSVL.

The V call is TRBV5-1, the J call TRBJ2-3, with D perhaps TRBD2 (7 bases). CDR3 length: 17 residues. V was clipped by 1 base and J by 2 bases, with 17 bases between them. Per germline, CDR1 SGHRS and CDR2 YFSETQ. The CDR3 region has the DNA TGCGCCAGCAGCTTGCCGGGGCGGGCGGGGGCCACAGATACGCAGTATTTT. Protein: CASSLPGRAGATDTQYF.

V gene TRBV5-1 combines with J gene TRBJ2-3; no definite D call. The V end lost 5 bases, the J end lost 4 bases, and 14 bases lay between the germline ends. The length of the CDR3 is 14 residues. Germline V lookup: CDR1 SGHRS, CDR2 YFSETQ. The CDR3 here is CASRSTGSADTQYF. The CDR3 DNA is TGCGCCAGCAGATCGACTGGGTCCGCAGATACGCAGTATTTT.

The rearrangement links TRBV4-1 to TRBJ2-1; TRBD2 agrees at 9 bases. The trim removed 4 bases at V and 0 bases at J, leaving 7 bases unmatched. The germline V gene has CDR1 MGHRA and CDR2 YSYEKL. This CDR3 region has 17 residues. The CDR3 coding sequence is TGCGCCAGCAGCCGGTCCCAACTAGCGGGCTCCTACAATGAGCAGTTCTTC. The encoded protein is CASSRSQLAGSYNEQFF.

The chain carries TRBV30 and TRBJ1-2; possible D gene TRBD1, 5 bases. This CDR3 has 13 amino acids. Looked up from germline, CDR1 is GTSNPN and CDR2 is SVGIG (reference sequence). Trimming left V 1 base short and J 4 bases short, with 10 bases between. The chain's CDR3 is CAWSGEGSYGYTF. In nucleotides, the CDR3 is TGTGCCTGGAGTGGGGAGGGGTCCTATGGCTACACCTTC.

This sequence joins TRBV11-2 and TRBJ1-6; D is possibly TRBD1 (6 bases). The germline CDR1 and CDR2 sequences are SGHAT and FQNNGV. V was pared by 4 bases and J by 8 bases, with 27 bases between. This CDR3 is 19 amino acids long. The CDR3 DNA follows: TGTGCCAGCAGCTCACGGGACATCCCCTCTTTTACAGTTTATTCACCCCTCCACTTT. This codes for CASSSRDIPSFTVYSPLHF.

This clone has a single count. The gene calls are TRBV11-2 and TRBJ2-1; D call uncertain. Germline V gene data show CDR1 as SGHAT and CDR2 as FQNNGV. The CDR3 is 19 amino acids. Trimming left V 4 bases short and J 0 bases short, with 22 bases between. Written as DNA, the CDR3 is TGTGCCAGCAGCTCCAAAGGTACGGTCCCTTGGAGCTCCTACAATGAGCAGTTCTTC. This codes for CASSSKGTVPWSSYNEQFF. Using reference TRBV11-2 and TRBJ2-1 for the parts outside the CDR3, the full variable domain is EAGVAQSPRYKIIEKRQSVAFWCNPISGHATLYWYQQILGQGPKLLIQFQNNGVVDDSQLPKDRFSAERLKGVDSTLKIQPAKLEDSAVYLCASSSKGTVPWSSYNEQFFGPGTRLTVL.

CDR3 amino acids: CASNRLAGGSQETQYF. The CDR3 region has the DNA TGTGCCAGCAACCGACTAGCGGGGGGCTCCCAAGAGACCCAGTACTTC. The chain employs TRBV5-5 and TRBJ2-5; 13 positions agree with TRBD2. V was clipped by 6 bases and J by 1 base; unmatched bases: 6. This CDR3 region has 16 residues. Per germline, CDR1 SGHKS and CDR2 YYEKEE (reference sequence).

This chain connects TRBV27 to TRBJ1-3, with a possible D match to TRBD1 (6 bases). The CDR3 contains 16 residues. Trimming shortened V by 5 bases and J by 6 bases, and 20 bases separated the two germline ends. Per germline, CDR1 MNHEY and CDR2 SMNVEV (reference sequence). The CDR3 DNA sequence: TGTGCCAGCAGTCTGGGGACACCCGGGGTTGAAAACACCATATATTTT. It encodes CASSLGTPGVENTIYF.

The chain recombines TRBV4-1 with TRBJ2-1; weak D call: TRBD2 (7 bases). The germline CDR1 and CDR2 sequences are MGHRA and YSYEKL. The CDR3 loop spans 14 amino acids. The germline V and J ends were trimmed by 3 bases and 2 bases, with 8 bases remaining between them. The CDR3 is CASSQGGPYNEQFF. In DNA, the CDR3 is TGCGCCAGCAGCCAGGGGGGGCCCTACAATGAGCAGTTCTTC.

This chain links TRBV7-2 with TRBJ2-2; D gene unclear. Trimming shortened V by 2 bases and J by 1 base, and 11 bases separated the two germline ends. Germline V gene data show CDR1 as SGHTA and CDR2 as FQGNSA. The CDR3 has 16 amino acids. The CDR3 protein is CASSLLMSQNTGELFF. The CDR3 coding sequence is TGTGCCAGCAGCTTATTGATGTCACAGAACACCGGGGAGCTGTTTTTT. The entire variable domain, with the rest obtained from reference TRBV7-2 and TRBJ2-2, is as follows: GAGVSQSPSNKVTEKGKDVELRCDPISGHTALYWYRQSLGQGLEFLIYFQGNSAPDKSGLPSDRFSAERTGGSVSTLTIQRTQQEDSAVYLCASSLLMSQNTGELFFGEGSRLTVL.

The rearrangement links TRBV5-1 to TRBJ1-4; 10 bases map to TRBD1. V lost 0 bases and J lost 7; bases outside the gene matches: 3. This CDR3 has 15 amino acids. CDR1 is SGHRS and CDR2 is YFSETQ in the germline V gene. As DNA, the CDR3 is TGCGCCAGCAGCTTGGTGGGGGACAGGGGTGAAAAACTGTTTTTT. It encodes CASSLVGDRGEKLFF.

The V call is TRBV27, the J call TRBJ2-7; D is perhaps TRBD2 (5 bases). This CDR3 is built from 16 residues. In germline, CDR1 is MNHEY, CDR2 SMNVEV (reference sequence). Trimming removed 2 bases from V and 3 bases from J, with 17 bases in between. This chain's CDR3 is CASSLDPGVDFYEQYF. The CDR3 DNA follows: TGTGCCAGCAGTTTAGATCCCGGTGTGGACTTCTACGAGCAGTACTTC.

The chain employs TRBV6-6 and TRBJ2-3; 15 bases fit TRBD2. V was pared by 6 bases and J by 10 bases, with 11 bases of the junction left unmatched. Germline CDR1 and CDR2: MNHNY and SVGAGI (reference sequence). The CDR3 loop spans 16 amino acids. The CDR3 protein is CASRPRTSGGAGAQYF. CDR3 bases: TGTGCCAGCAGACCCCGGACTAGCGGGGGGGCCGGTGCGCAGTATTTT.

This clone has a handful of counts. The genes are TRBV4-1 and TRBJ1-3; 10 bases match TRBD1. The length of the CDR3 is 16 residues. Looked up from germline, CDR1 is MGHRA and CDR2 is YSYEKL. V was clipped by 6 bases and J by 3 bases; unmatched bases: 8. The CDR3 nucleotides are TGCGCCAGCAGTCGGACAGGGGGAAGAGGTGGAAACACCATATATTTT. Encoded protein: CASSRTGGRGGNTIYF.

In this sample, this clone turned up once. The chain is built from TRBV5-1 and TRBJ1-1; D perhaps matches TRBD1 (6 bases). The CDR3 runs 15 residues. Trimming took off 3 bases at V and 3 bases at J, with 15 bases between the two ends. Per the germline V gene, CDR1 is SGHRS and CDR2 is YFSETQ. The DNA of the CDR3 is TGCGCCAGCAGCTGGGGGGGCGGCGGGGACACTGAAGCTTTCTTT. Its translation is CASSWGGGGDTEAFF.

This clone was found a few times. V gene TRBV11-3 combines with J gene TRBJ2-3; 7 nucleotides match TRBD1. The trim removed 5 bases at V and 5 bases at J, leaving 7 bases unmatched. CDR3 length: 14 amino acids. Germline V CDR1 and CDR2: SGHNT, YENEEA. The CDR3, as DNA: TGTGCCAGCAGCGCCCGACAGGGACAAGATACGCAGTATTTT. Translation: CASSARQGQDTQYF.

The gene calls are TRBV11-2 and TRBJ1-6, with TRBD1 matching 7 bases. With 5 bases clipped from V and 12 bases from J, the junction kept 10 bases outside the gene matches. The CDR3 totals 14 residues. Germline V gives CDR1 SGHAT, CDR2 FQNNGV. CDR3 nucleotides: TGTGCCAGCAGCCACAGGGGCTTCCTGTTACCCCTCCACTTT. It codes for CASSHRGFLLPLHF. Complete variable domain (other parts from reference TRBV11-2 and TRBJ1-6): EAGVAQSPRYKIIEKRQSVAFWCNPISGHATLYWYQQILGQGPKLLIQFQNNGVVDDSQLPKDRFSAERLKGVDSTLKIQPAKLEDSAVYLCASSHRGFLLPLHFGNGTRLTVT.